These T cell receptor beta chains were read from a single sample in a study of cytomegalovirus exposure and HLA in healthy donors. The data were produced by immunoSEQ multiplex PCR, yet TCRdb's version contains in-frame clones alone and is incomplete. Recorded for this sample: more than 110,000 clones. The sequencing input was PBMCs. These receptor sequences come from a man aged 35 to 55 in good health and CMV-seronegative. Each CDR3 is given with its conserved first and last residue. The order of the fields is J gene, V gene, D gene, CDR3 protein, CDR3 DNA. A D gene is named only where the DNA matches it firmly.

J gene: TRBJ1-2
V gene: TRBV6-5
D gene: TRBD1
CDR3 protein: CASKPGGGDYGYTF
CDR3 DNA: TGTGCCAGCAAACCAGGGGGCGGGGACTATGGCTACACCTTC

J gene: TRBJ2-1
V gene: TRBV5-1
D gene: TRBD1
CDR3 protein: CASTAPGQGVNEQFF
CDR3 DNA: TGCGCCAGCACCGCCCCCGGACAGGGTGTAAATGAGCAGTTCTTC

J gene: TRBJ2-2
V gene: TRBV4-3
D gene: NA
CDR3 protein: CASSQDRYGGNTGELFF
CDR3 DNA: TGCGCCAGCAGCCAAGATCGGTACGGGGGGAACACCGGGGAGCTGTTTTTT

J gene: TRBJ1-4
V gene: TRBV9
D gene: NA
CDR3 protein: CASSVMGQSGNEKLFF
CDR3 DNA: TGTGCCAGCAGCGTAATGGGGCAGTCCGGAAATGAAAAACTGTTTTTT

J gene: TRBJ2-2
V gene: TRBV29-1
D gene: NA
CDR3 protein: CSVEGTANTGELFF
CDR3 DNA: TGCAGCGTTGAAGGGACAGCGAACACCGGGGAGCTGTTTTTT

J gene: TRBJ1-1
V gene: TRBV6-5
D gene: TRBD1
CDR3 protein: CASSQTTGGTDEAFF
CDR3 DNA: TGTGCCAGCAGCCAAACGACAGGGGGCACCGATGAAGCTTTCTTT

J gene: TRBJ2-2
V gene: TRBV18
D gene: NA
CDR3 protein: CASSLDTGELFF
CDR3 DNA: TGTGCCAGCTCACTCGACACCGGGGAGCTGTTTTTT

J gene: TRBJ2-7
V gene: TRBV15
D gene: TRBD1
CDR3 protein: CATSSGQGRHYEQYF
CDR3 DNA: TGTGCCACCAGCTCAGGACAGGGAAGACACTACGAGCAGTACTTC

J gene: TRBJ1-4
V gene: TRBV6-5
D gene: NA
CDR3 protein: CASSYSAGEAEKLFF
CDR3 DNA: TGTGCCAGCAGTTACTCAGCGGGGGAAGCTGAAAAACTGTTTTTT

J gene: TRBJ2-1
V gene: TRBV7-2
D gene: TRBD1
CDR3 protein: CASSSRTGSSYNEQFF
CDR3 DNA: TGTGCCAGCAGCTCGCGGACAGGTAGCTCCTACAATGAGCAGTTCTTC

J gene: TRBJ1-2
V gene: TRBV13
D gene: NA
CDR3 protein: CATKLLGTLGYTF
CDR3 DNA: TGTGCCACGAAACTACTTGGGACACTCGGCTACACCTTC

J gene: TRBJ1-4
V gene: TRBV5-1
D gene: TRBD1
CDR3 protein: CASSTGGTNEKLFF
CDR3 DNA: TGCGCCAGCAGCACAGGGGGAACTAATGAAAAACTGTTTTTT

J gene: TRBJ2-7
V gene: TRBV14
D gene: NA
CDR3 protein: CASSQGSTGSYEQYF
CDR3 DNA: TGTGCCAGCAGCCAAGGGTCTACAGGCTCCTACGAGCAGTACTTC

J gene: TRBJ1-2
V gene: TRBV5-6
D gene: TRBD1
CDR3 protein: CASSNPSQGGGSYTF
CDR3 DNA: TGTGCCAGCAGTAATCCGTCTCAAGGAGGGGGCAGCTACACCTTC

J gene: TRBJ1-1
V gene: TRBV6-5
D gene: TRBD1
CDR3 protein: CASSFDRGRYTEAFF
CDR3 DNA: TGTGCCAGCAGTTTCGACAGGGGGCGGTACACTGAAGCTTTCTTT

J gene: TRBJ1-1
V gene: TRBV5-5
D gene: NA
CDR3 protein: CASSLDPGRGTEAFF
CDR3 DNA: TGTGCCAGCAGCTTGGATCCAGGGAGGGGGACTGAAGCTTTCTTT

J gene: TRBJ2-7
V gene: TRBV6-5
D gene: TRBD1
CDR3 protein: CASSYPGQGGEQYF
CDR3 DNA: TGTGCCAGCAGTTACCCAGGACAGGGCGGCGAGCAGTACTTC

J gene: TRBJ2-7
V gene: TRBV9
D gene: NA
CDR3 protein: CASSVIPPDRDYEQYF
CDR3 DNA: TGTGCCAGCAGCGTAATCCCGCCAGACAGAGACTACGAGCAGTACTTC

J gene: TRBJ2-5
V gene: TRBV5-6
D gene: TRBD1
CDR3 protein: CASSLRTGETQYF
CDR3 DNA: TGTGCCAGCAGCTTGCGGACAGGAGAGACCCAGTACTTC

J gene: TRBJ2-5
V gene: TRBV10-3
D gene: NA
CDR3 protein: CAISEGQSYETQYF
CDR3 DNA: TGTGCCATCAGTGAGGGTCAGTCATATGAGACCCAGTACTTC

J gene: TRBJ1-1
V gene: TRBV5-1
D gene: TRBD1
CDR3 protein: CASSGTGNGNTEAFF
CDR3 DNA: TGCGCCAGCAGCGGGACAGGTAACGGGAACACTGAAGCTTTCTTT

J gene: TRBJ2-5
V gene: TRBV7-3
D gene: TRBD2
CDR3 protein: CASSPGLALSQETQYF
CDR3 DNA: TGTGCCAGCAGCCCGGGACTAGCGCTTAGCCAAGAGACCCAGTACTTC

J gene: TRBJ2-7
V gene: TRBV6-6
D gene: TRBD2
CDR3 protein: CASRDGGSAYEQYF
CDR3 DNA: TGTGCCAGCAGAGACGGGGGGTCCGCCTACGAGCAGTACTTC

J gene: TRBJ1-1
V gene: TRBV7-3
D gene: NA
CDR3 protein: CASSLWGGTEAFF
CDR3 DNA: TGTGCCAGCAGCTTATGGGGGGGCACTGAAGCTTTCTTT

J gene: TRBJ2-6
V gene: TRBV7-3
D gene: NA
CDR3 protein: CASSSRLGAQGANVLTF
CDR3 DNA: TGTGCCAGCAGCTCCCGCCTTGGGGCTCAAGGGGCCAACGTCCTGACTTTC

J gene: TRBJ2-7
V gene: TRBV10-3
D gene: NA
CDR3 protein: CAISGTAYEQYF
CDR3 DNA: TGTGCCATCAGTGGGACAGCCTACGAGCAGTACTTC

J gene: TRBJ2-5
V gene: TRBV4-3
D gene: NA
CDR3 protein: CASSRAHGTETQYF
CDR3 DNA: TGCGCCAGCAGCCGGGCCCACGGTACCGAGACCCAGTACTTC

J gene: TRBJ1-1
V gene: TRBV18
D gene: NA
CDR3 protein: CASSPRENTEAFF
CDR3 DNA: TGTGCCAGCTCACCGAGGGAGAACACTGAAGCTTTCTTT

J gene: TRBJ1-4
V gene: TRBV20-1
D gene: NA
CDR3 protein: CSAEATEKLFF
CDR3 DNA: TGCAGTGCTGAGGCTACGGAAAAACTGTTTTTT

J gene: TRBJ2-2
V gene: TRBV19
D gene: NA
CDR3 protein: CASRIELGELFF
CDR3 DNA: TGTGCCAGTAGAATTGAACTCGGGGAGCTGTTTTTT

J gene: TRBJ1-4
V gene: TRBV4-1
D gene: NA
CDR3 protein: CASSPGPGNEKLFF
CDR3 DNA: TGCGCCAGCAGCCCAGGGCCTGGTAATGAAAAACTGTTTTTT

J gene: TRBJ1-2
V gene: TRBV27
D gene: TRBD1
CDR3 protein: CASSSRDRAGGYTF
CDR3 DNA: TGTGCCAGTAGTTCGCGGGACAGGGCGGGGGGCTACACCTTC

J gene: TRBJ1-2
V gene: TRBV11-2
D gene: NA
CDR3 protein: CASSYRDNYGYTF
CDR3 DNA: TGTGCCAGCAGCTACAGGGATAACTATGGCTACACCTTC

J gene: TRBJ2-7
V gene: TRBV4-2
D gene: TRBD1
CDR3 protein: CASSPRTGPYEQYF
CDR3 DNA: TGTGCCAGCAGCCCACGGACAGGGCCCTACGAGCAGTACTTC

J gene: TRBJ1-6
V gene: TRBV5-6
D gene: TRBD1
CDR3 protein: CASGLTGNEPLHF
CDR3 DNA: TGTGCCAGCGGACTGACAGGGAACGAACCCCTCCACTTT

J gene: TRBJ2-1
V gene: TRBV5-1
D gene: TRBD2
CDR3 protein: CASSTVAGGPINEQFF
CDR3 DNA: TGCGCCAGCAGTACGGTGGCGGGGGGGCCTATAAATGAGCAGTTCTTC

J gene: TRBJ2-5
V gene: TRBV5-4
D gene: TRBD1
CDR3 protein: CASSPGTDQETQYF
CDR3 DNA: TGTGCCAGCAGCCCCGGGACAGACCAAGAGACCCAGTACTTC

J gene: TRBJ2-3
V gene: TRBV6-6
D gene: TRBD2
CDR3 protein: CASTIRASGSNTQYF
CDR3 DNA: TGTGCCAGCACCATACGGGCTAGCGGGAGCAATACGCAGTATTTT

J gene: TRBJ2-3
V gene: TRBV11-2
D gene: NA
CDR3 protein: CASSLGEGDTQYF
CDR3 DNA: TGTGCCAGCAGCTTAGGTGAGGGAGATACGCAGTATTTT

J gene: TRBJ2-7
V gene: TRBV4-3
D gene: TRBD2
CDR3 protein: CASSQDRSGGAYEQYF
CDR3 DNA: TGCGCCAGCAGCCAAGATCGAAGCGGGGGGGCCTACGAGCAGTACTTC

J gene: TRBJ1-2
V gene: TRBV5-1
D gene: TRBD1
CDR3 protein: CASSDPGQGNGYTF
CDR3 DNA: TGCGCCAGCAGCGATCCGGGACAGGGGAATGGCTACACCTTC

J gene: TRBJ2-1
V gene: TRBV29-1
D gene: TRBD2
CDR3 protein: CSSLGRGGNNEQFF
CDR3 DNA: TGCAGCTCCCTGGGGCGGGGGGGCAACAATGAGCAGTTCTTC

J gene: TRBJ1-1
V gene: TRBV9
D gene: NA
CDR3 protein: CASSTQPSMNTEAFF
CDR3 DNA: TGTGCCAGCAGCACACAGCCGTCCATGAACACTGAAGCTTTCTTT

J gene: TRBJ1-5
V gene: TRBV7-9
D gene: NA
CDR3 protein: CASSVDSSNQPQHF
CDR3 DNA: TGTGCCAGCAGCGTCGACAGCAGTAATCAGCCCCAGCATTTT

J gene: TRBJ2-7
V gene: TRBV7-2
D gene: TRBD2
CDR3 protein: CASSSGGAYEQYF
CDR3 DNA: TGTGCCAGCAGCAGCGGGGGGGCCTACGAGCAGTACTTC

J gene: TRBJ2-3
V gene: TRBV9
D gene: TRBD2
CDR3 protein: CASSRRGAGTDTQYF
CDR3 DNA: TGTGCCAGCAGCAGGCGGGGGGCTGGCACAGATACGCAGTATTTT

J gene: TRBJ2-7
V gene: TRBV7-2
D gene: TRBD1
CDR3 protein: CASSLAAGTGGYEQYF
CDR3 DNA: TGTGCCAGCAGCTTAGCGGCCGGGACAGGGGGCTACGAGCAGTACTTC

J gene: TRBJ2-7
V gene: TRBV7-9
D gene: TRBD1
CDR3 protein: CASSFDRESSYEQYF
CDR3 DNA: TGTGCCAGCAGCTTCGACAGGGAAAGCTCCTACGAGCAGTACTTC

J gene: TRBJ1-6
V gene: TRBV9
D gene: NA
CDR3 protein: CASQAGPYNSPLHF
CDR3 DNA: TGTGCCAGCCAGGCAGGGCCCTATAATTCACCCCTCCACTTT

J gene: TRBJ2-3
V gene: TRBV9
D gene: TRBD2
CDR3 protein: CASSGAGMGGSDTQYF
CDR3 DNA: TGTGCCAGCAGCGGCGCCGGGATGGGAGGGTCGGATACGCAGTATTTT

J gene: TRBJ2-3
V gene: TRBV19
D gene: TRBD2
CDR3 protein: CASSFLAGGTDTQYF
CDR3 DNA: TGTGCCAGTAGTTTCCTAGCGGGGGGCACAGATACGCAGTATTTT

J gene: TRBJ1-1
V gene: TRBV5-1
D gene: NA
CDR3 protein: CASKDVGRDTEAFF
CDR3 DNA: TGCGCCAGCAAGGATGTTGGGCGGGACACTGAAGCTTTCTTT

J gene: TRBJ2-3
V gene: TRBV5-8
D gene: NA
CDR3 protein: CASSPRNRASTDTQYF
CDR3 DNA: TGTGCCAGCAGCCCCCGGAACAGAGCTAGCACAGATACGCAGTATTTT

J gene: TRBJ2-2
V gene: TRBV10-2
D gene: NA
CDR3 protein: CASSAGFNTGELFF
CDR3 DNA: TGCGCCAGCAGTGCCGGGTTCAACACCGGGGAGCTGTTTTTT

J gene: TRBJ2-2
V gene: TRBV7-9
D gene: NA
CDR3 protein: CASSLDRQNRELFF
CDR3 DNA: TGTGCCAGCAGCTTAGACAGGCAGAACAGGGAGCTGTTTTTT

J gene: TRBJ2-1
V gene: TRBV4-3
D gene: TRBD1
CDR3 protein: CASSFPRTDRGYNEQFF
CDR3 DNA: TGCGCCAGCAGCTTCCCCAGAACGGACAGGGGGTACAATGAGCAGTTCTTC

J gene: TRBJ1-1
V gene: TRBV9
D gene: NA
CDR3 protein: CASSVGGGAEAFF
CDR3 DNA: TGTGCCAGCAGCGTAGGTGGGGGGGCTGAAGCTTTCTTT

J gene: TRBJ2-3
V gene: TRBV6-1
D gene: NA
CDR3 protein: CATTTGASTDTQYF
CDR3 DNA: TGTGCCACCACGACAGGCGCAAGCACAGATACGCAGTATTTT

J gene: TRBJ2-2
V gene: TRBV9
D gene: NA
CDR3 protein: CASSAFQRQNTGELFF
CDR3 DNA: TGTGCCAGCAGCGCTTTCCAGCGGCAGAACACCGGGGAGCTGTTTTTT

J gene: TRBJ2-3
V gene: TRBV15
D gene: TRBD2
CDR3 protein: CATSRLRGGGTDTQYF
CDR3 DNA: TGTGCCACCAGCAGACTTCGGGGGGGTGGCACAGATACGCAGTATTTT